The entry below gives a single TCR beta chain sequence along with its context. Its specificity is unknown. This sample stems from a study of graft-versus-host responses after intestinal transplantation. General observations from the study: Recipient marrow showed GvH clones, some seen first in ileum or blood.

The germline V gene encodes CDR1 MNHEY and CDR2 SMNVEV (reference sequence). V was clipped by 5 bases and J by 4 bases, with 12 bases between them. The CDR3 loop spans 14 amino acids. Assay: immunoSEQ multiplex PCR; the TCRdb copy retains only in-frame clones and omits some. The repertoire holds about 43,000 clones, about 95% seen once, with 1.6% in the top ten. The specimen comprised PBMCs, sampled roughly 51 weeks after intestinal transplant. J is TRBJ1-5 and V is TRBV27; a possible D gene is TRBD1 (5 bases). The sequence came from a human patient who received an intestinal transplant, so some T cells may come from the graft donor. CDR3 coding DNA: TGTGCCAGCAGTGAAGGGGACGCTAATCAGCCCCAGCATTTT. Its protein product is CASSEGDANQPQHF.